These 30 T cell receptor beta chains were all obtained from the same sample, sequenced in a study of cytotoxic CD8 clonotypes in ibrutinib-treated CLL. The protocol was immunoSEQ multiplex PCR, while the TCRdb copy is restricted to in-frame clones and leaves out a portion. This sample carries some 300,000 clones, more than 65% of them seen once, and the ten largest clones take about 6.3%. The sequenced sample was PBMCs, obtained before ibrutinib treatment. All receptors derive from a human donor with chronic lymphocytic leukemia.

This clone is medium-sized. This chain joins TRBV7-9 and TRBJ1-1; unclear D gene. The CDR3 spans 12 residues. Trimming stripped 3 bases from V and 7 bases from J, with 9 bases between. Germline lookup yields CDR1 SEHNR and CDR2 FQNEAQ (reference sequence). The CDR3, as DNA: TGTGCCAGCAGCTTCTGGAGGGATGAAGCTTTCTTT. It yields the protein CASSFWRDEAFF.

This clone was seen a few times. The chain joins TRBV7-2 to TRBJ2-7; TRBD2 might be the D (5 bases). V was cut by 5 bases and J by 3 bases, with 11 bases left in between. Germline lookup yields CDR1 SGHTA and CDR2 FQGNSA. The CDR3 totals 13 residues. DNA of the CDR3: TGTGCCAGCAGCAAGGGCGGACTCTACGAGCAGTACTTC. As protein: CASSKGGLYEQYF.

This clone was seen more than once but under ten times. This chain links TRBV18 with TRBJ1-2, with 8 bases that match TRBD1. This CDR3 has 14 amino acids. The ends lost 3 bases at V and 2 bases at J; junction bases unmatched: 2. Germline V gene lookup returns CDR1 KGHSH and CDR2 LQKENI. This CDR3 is CASSPWTGNYGYTF. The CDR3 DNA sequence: TGTGCCAGCTCACCGTGGACAGGGAACTATGGCTACACCTTC.

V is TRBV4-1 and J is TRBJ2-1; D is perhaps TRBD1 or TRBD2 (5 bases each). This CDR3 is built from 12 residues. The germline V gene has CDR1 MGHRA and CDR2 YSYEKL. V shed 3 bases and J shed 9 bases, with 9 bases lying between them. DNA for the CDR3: TGCGCCAGCAGCCAGGGGGTGGGTGAGCAGTTCTTC. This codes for CASSQGVGEQFF.

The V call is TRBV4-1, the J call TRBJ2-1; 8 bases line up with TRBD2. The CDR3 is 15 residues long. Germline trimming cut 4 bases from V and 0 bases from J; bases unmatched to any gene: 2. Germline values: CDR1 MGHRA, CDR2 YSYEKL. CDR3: CASSLAGNSYNEQFF. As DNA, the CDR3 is TGCGCCAGCAGCCTAGCGGGAAACTCCTACAATGAGCAGTTCTTC.

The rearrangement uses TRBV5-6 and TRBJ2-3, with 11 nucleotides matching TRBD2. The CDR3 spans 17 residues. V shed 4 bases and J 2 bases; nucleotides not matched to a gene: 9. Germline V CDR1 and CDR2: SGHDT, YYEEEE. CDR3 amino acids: CASSPTRLAGPTDTQYF. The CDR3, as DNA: TGTGCCAGCAGCCCCACTCGACTAGCGGGGCCCACAGATACGCAGTATTTT.

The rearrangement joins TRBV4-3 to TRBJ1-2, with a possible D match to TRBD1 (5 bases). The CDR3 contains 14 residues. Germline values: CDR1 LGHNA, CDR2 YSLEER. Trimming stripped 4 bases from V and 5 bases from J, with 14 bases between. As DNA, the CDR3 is TGCGCCAGCAGCCCGGGGCAGCTCGTTTATGGCTACACCTTC. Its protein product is CASSPGQLVYGYTF.

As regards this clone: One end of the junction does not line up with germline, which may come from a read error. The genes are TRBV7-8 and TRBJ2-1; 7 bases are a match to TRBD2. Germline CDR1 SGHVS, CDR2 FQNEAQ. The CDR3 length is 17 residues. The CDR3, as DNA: TGTGCCAGCAGCCCTAAGTCGTTCTTTACGGGAGGAAGTGAGAAGTTCTTC. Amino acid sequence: CASSPKSFFTGGSEKFF.

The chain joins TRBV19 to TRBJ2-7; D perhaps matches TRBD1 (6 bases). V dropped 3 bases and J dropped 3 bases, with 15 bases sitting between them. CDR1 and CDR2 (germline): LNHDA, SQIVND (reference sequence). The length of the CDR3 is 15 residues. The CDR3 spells CASSIASRGHYEQYF. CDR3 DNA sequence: TGTGCCAGTAGTATTGCATCACGGGGACACTACGAGCAGTACTTC.

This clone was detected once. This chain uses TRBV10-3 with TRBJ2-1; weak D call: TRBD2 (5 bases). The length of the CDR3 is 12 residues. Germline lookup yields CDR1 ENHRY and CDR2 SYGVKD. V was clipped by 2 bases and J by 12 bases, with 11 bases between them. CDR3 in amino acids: CAISEMEDGQFF. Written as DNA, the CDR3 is TGTGCCATCAGTGAGATGGAGGACGGGCAGTTCTTC.

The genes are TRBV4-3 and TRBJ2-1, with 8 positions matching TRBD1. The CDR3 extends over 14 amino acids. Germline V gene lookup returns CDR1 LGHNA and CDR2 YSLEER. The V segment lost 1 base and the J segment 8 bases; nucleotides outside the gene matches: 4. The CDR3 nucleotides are TGCGCCAGCAGCCAAGCGGACAGGGATGATGAGCAGTTCTTC. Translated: CASSQADRDDEQFF.

The DNA for the CDR3 is TGTGCCAGCAGCTTACCACCTAGCGGGAGGAGTTACGAGCAGTACTTC. Protein: CASSLPPSGRSYEQYF. The genes are TRBV11-2 and TRBJ2-7, with 11 positions matching TRBD2. The CDR3 runs 16 residues. V was pared by 2 bases and J by 4 bases, with 7 bases of the junction left unmatched. Germline values: CDR1 SGHAT, CDR2 FQNNGV.

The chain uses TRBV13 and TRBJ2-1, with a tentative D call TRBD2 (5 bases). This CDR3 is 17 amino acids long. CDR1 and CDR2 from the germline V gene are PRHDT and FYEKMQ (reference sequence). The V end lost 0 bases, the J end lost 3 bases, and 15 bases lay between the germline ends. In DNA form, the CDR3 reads TGTGCCAGCAGCTTAGGAGCCCAAGGGAGCAACTACAATGAGCAGTTCTTC. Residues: CASSLGAQGSNYNEQFF.

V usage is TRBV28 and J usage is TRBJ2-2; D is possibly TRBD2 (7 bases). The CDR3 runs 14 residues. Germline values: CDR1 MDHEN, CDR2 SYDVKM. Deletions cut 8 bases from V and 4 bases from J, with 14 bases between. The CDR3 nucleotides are TGTGCCAGCCGAGGGGGGGTCGGCACCGGGGAGCTGTTTTTT. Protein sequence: CASRGGVGTGELFF.

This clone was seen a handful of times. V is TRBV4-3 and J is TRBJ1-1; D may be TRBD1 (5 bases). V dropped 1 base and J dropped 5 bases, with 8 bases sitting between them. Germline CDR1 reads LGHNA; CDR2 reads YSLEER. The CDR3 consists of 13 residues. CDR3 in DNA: TGCGCCAGCAGCCAAGGGGCAGGGACTGAAGCTTTCTTT. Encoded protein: CASSQGAGTEAFF.

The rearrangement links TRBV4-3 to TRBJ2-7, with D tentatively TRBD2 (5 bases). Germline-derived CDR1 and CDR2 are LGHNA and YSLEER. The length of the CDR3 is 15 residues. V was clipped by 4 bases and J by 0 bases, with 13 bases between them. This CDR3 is CASSRGLSSSYEQYF. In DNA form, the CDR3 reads TGCGCCAGCAGCCGAGGGCTATCAAGCTCCTACGAGCAGTACTTC.

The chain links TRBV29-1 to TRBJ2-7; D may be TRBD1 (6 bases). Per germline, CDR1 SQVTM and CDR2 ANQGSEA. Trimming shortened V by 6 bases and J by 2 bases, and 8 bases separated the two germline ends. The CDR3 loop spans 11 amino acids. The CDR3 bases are TGCAGCGTAACAGGGACCTACGAGCAGTACTTC. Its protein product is CSVTGTYEQYF.

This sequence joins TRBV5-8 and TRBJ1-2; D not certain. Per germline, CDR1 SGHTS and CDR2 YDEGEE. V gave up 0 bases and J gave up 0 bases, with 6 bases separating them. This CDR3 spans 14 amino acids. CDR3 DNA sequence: TGTGCCAGCAGCTTGGGACACCCTAACTATGGCTACACCTTC. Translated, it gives CASSLGHPNYGYTF.

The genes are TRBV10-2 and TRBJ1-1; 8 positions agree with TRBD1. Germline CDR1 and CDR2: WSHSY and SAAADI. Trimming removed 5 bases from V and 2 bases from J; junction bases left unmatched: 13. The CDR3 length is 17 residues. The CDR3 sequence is CASSPPGQEGRNTEAFF. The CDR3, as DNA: TGCGCCAGCAGTCCCCCGGGACAGGAAGGAAGAAACACTGAAGCTTTCTTT.

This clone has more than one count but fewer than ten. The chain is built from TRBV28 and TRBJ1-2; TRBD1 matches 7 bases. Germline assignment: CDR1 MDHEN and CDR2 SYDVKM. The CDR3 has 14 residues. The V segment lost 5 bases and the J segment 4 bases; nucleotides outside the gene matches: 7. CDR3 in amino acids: CASSPQQGSYGYTF. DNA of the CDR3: TGTGCCAGCAGTCCGCAACAGGGGTCCTATGGCTACACCTTC.

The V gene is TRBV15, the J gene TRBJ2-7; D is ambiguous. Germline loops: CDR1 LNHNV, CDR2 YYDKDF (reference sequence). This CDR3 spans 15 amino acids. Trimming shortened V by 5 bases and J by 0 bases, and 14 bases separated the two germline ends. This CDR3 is CATSGQSRSSYEQYF. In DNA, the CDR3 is TGTGCCACCAGCGGTCAAAGCCGGAGCTCCTACGAGCAGTACTTC.

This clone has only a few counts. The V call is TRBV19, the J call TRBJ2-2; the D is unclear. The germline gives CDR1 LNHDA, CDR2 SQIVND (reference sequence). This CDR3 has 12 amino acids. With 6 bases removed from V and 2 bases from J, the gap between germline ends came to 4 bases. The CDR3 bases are TGTGCCAGTAGGGACAACACCGGGGAGCTGTTTTTT. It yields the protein CASRDNTGELFF.

CDR3 DNA: TGTGCCAGCGTGTCCAGCACAGATACGCAGTATTTT. Translated, it gives CASVSSTDTQYF. The V gene is TRBV28, the J gene TRBJ2-3; D unresolved. Per germline, CDR1 MDHEN and CDR2 SYDVKM. V gave up 8 bases and J gave up 0 bases, with 6 bases separating them. CDR3 length: 12 residues.

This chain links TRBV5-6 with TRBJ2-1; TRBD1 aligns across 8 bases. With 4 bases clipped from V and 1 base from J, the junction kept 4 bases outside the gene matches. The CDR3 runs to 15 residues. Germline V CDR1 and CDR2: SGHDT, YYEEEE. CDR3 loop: CASSITGGSYNEQFF. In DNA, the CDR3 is TGTGCCAGCAGCATAACAGGGGGTTCCTACAATGAGCAGTTCTTC.

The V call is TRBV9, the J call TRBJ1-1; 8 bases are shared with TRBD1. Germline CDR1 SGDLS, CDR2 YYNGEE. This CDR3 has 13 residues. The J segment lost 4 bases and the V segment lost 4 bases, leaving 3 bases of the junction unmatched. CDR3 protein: CASSPRGPTEAFF. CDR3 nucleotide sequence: TGTGCCAGCAGCCCCAGGGGGCCCACTGAAGCTTTCTTT.

The CDR3: CASSLVSGRADEQFF. In DNA form, the CDR3 reads TGTGCCAGCAGCTTGGTTAGCGGGAGGGCAGATGAGCAGTTCTTC. The chain combines TRBV5-5 with TRBJ2-1, with 11 positions matching TRBD2. With V trimmed by 0 bases and J by 8 bases, 4 bases remained unmatched. CDR3 length equals 15 residues. The germline CDR1 and CDR2 sequences are SGHKS and YYEKEE (reference sequence). The complete variable domain, with remaining parts taken from reference TRBV5-5 and TRBJ2-1, reads DAGVTQSPTHLIKTRGQQVTLRCSPISGHKSVSWYQQVLGQGPQFIFQYYEKEERGRGNFPDRFSARQFPNYSSELNVNALLLGDSALYLCASSLVSGRADEQFFGPGTRLTVL.

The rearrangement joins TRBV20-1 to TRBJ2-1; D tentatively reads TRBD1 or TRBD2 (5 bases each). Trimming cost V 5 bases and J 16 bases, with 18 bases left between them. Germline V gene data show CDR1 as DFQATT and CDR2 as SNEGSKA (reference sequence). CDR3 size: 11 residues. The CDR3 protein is CSARTGTTPFF. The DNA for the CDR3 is TGCAGTGCTCGTACCGGGACGACTCCTTTCTTC.

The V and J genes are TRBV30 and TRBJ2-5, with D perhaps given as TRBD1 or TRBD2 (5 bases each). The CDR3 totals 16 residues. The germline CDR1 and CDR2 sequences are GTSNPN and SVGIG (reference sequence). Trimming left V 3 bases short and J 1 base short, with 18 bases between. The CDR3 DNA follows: TGTGCCTGGAGGGGGGTGGATTCCAAAGGCCAAGAGACCCAGTACTTC. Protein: CAWRGVDSKGQETQYF.

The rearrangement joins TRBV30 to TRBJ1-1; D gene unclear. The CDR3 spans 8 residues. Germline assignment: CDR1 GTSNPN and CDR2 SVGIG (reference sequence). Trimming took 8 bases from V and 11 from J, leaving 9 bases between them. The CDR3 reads CAHGVAFF. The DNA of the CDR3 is TGTGCCCACGGGGTGGCTTTCTTT.

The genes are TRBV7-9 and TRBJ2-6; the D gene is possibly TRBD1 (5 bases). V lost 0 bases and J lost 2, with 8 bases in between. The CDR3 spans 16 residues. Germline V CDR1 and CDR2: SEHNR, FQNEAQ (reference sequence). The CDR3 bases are TGTGCCAGCAGCTTAGCGCCAGGGACTGGGGCCAACGTCCTGACTTTC. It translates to CASSLAPGTGANVLTF.